These 3 T cell receptor beta chains came from one sample sequenced in a study of identical twins. TCRdb reprocessed the 5' RACE reads via MiXCR and lists one record per CDR3 protein. The sample carries approximately 620,000 distinct CDR3 sequences, 8.5% to 9.5% recorded once. The same sample was also used in a study of yellow fever vaccine responses in identical twins.

Material: PBMCs. All receptors derive from a woman under 30 in good health.

This clonotype appeared many times. The CDR3 bases are TGCAGCGTTGGGACAGATGAGCAGTTCTTC. It yields the protein CSVGTDEQFF. V usage is TRBV29-1 and J usage is TRBJ2-1; TRBD1 might be the D (6 bases). This CDR3 contains 10 residues. CDR1 and CDR2 (germline): SQVTM, ANQGSEA. V lost 4 bases to trimming and J lost 8 bases, with 6 bases between them.

This clonotype appeared a few times. This chain uses TRBV18 with TRBJ1-5, with 7 bases aligning to TRBD1. V lost 6 bases and J lost 2; bases outside the gene matches: 7. The CDR3 has 15 amino acids. Germline loops: CDR1 KGHSH, CDR2 LQKENI. This CDR3 reads CASSTQGDGNQPQHF. The DNA of the CDR3 is TGTGCCAGCTCTACTCAGGGGGACGGCAATCAGCCCCAGCATTTT.

This clonotype was recorded at least ten times. The chain employs TRBV7-2 and TRBJ1-5; 8 nucleotides line up with TRBD1. Germline assignment: CDR1 SGHTA and CDR2 FQGNSA. The junction had 8 bases not matched to a gene; V was cut back by 5 bases and J by 5 bases. The CDR3 is 15 residues long. CDR3 DNA sequence: TGTGCCAGCAGCCCCAGGGGGCAGGGAGATCAGCCCCAGCATTTT. This encodes CASSPRGQGDQPQHF.